The 15 T cell receptor beta chains reported below all come from one sample, sequenced in a study of graft-versus-host responses after intestinal transplantation. Clones were sequenced by immunoSEQ multiplex PCR, and TCRdb holds only the in-frame ones, with some missing. There are tens of thousands of clones in the sample; 92% occur only once, and 0.55% to 0.75% lies in the top ten. The sequences come from PBMCs, collected 98 days after intestinal transplantation. These receptors were taken from a human patient who received an intestinal transplant, so some T cells may come from the graft donor.

This chain joins TRBV6-1 and TRBJ1-4; D remains unclear. The CDR3 spans 13 residues. V lost 5 bases to trimming and J lost 7 bases, with 11 bases between them. Germline V lookup: CDR1 MNHNS, CDR2 SASEGT. The CDR3, as DNA: TGTGCCAGCAGTCGGACGGACTTTGAAAAACTGTTTTTT. Its protein product is CASSRTDFEKLFF.

The genes are TRBV7-2 and TRBJ2-5; D not certain. Trimming pared 5 bases from V and 0 bases from J, leaving 4 bases between. This CDR3 is 12 amino acids long. Germline V gives CDR1 SGHTA, CDR2 FQGNSA. This chain's CDR3 is CASSLYQETQYF. CDR3 DNA sequence: TGTGCCAGCAGCCTTTACCAAGAGACCCAGTACTTC.

V and J are TRBV6-5 and TRBJ2-7; D is perhaps TRBD2 (6 bases). Germline V lookup: CDR1 MNHEY, CDR2 SVGAGI. The CDR3 contains 14 residues. Trimming took 5 bases from V and 3 from J, leaving 14 bases between them. CDR3 DNA sequence: TGTGCCAGCAGTGAAGAAGGAGGGTTCTACGAGCAGTACTTC. Translating it yields CASSEEGGFYEQYF.

The chain employs TRBV5-4 and TRBJ1-6; D not resolved. This CDR3 comprises 15 residues. Trimming shortened V by 0 bases and J by 5 bases, and 9 bases separated the two germline ends. Germline loops: CDR1 SGHNT, CDR2 YYREEE (reference sequence). DNA of the CDR3: TGTGCCAGCAGCTTGGGGTGGCAAGATAATTCACCCCTCCACTTT. This gives the protein CASSLGWQDNSPLHF.

This chain uses TRBV5-4 with TRBJ1-5; 8 bases align to TRBD1. With V trimmed by 4 bases and J by 5 bases, 2 bases remained unmatched. The CDR3 consists of 13 residues. Germline-derived CDR1 and CDR2 are SGHNT and YYREEE (reference sequence). CDR3 residues: CASSLDRDQPQHF. CDR3 nucleotide sequence: TGTGCCAGCAGCCTGGACAGGGATCAGCCCCAGCATTTT.

The chain links TRBV4-1 to TRBJ2-7; D is tentatively TRBD1 or TRBD2 (5 bases each). This CDR3 contains 15 residues. Germline assignment: CDR1 MGHRA and CDR2 YSYEKL. With 3 bases removed from V and 4 bases from J, the gap between germline ends came to 16 bases. As DNA, the CDR3 is TGCGCCAGCAGCCAGGGGACGGGACCCCTATACGAGCAGTACTTC. As protein: CASSQGTGPLYEQYF.

A few counts support this clone. The chain uses TRBV11-2 and TRBJ2-5, with D perhaps TRBD2 (6 bases). The CDR3 runs to 14 residues. The germline V and J ends were trimmed by 5 bases and 4 bases, with 14 bases remaining between them. CDR1 and CDR2 from the germline V gene are SGHAT and FQNNGV. The CDR3 region has the DNA TGTGCCAGCAGCACCGGACTACCCGCAGAGACCCAGTACTTC. Translated, it gives CASSTGLPAETQYF.

V gene TRBV29-1 combines with J gene TRBJ2-6; the D gene is possibly TRBD2 (6 bases). The V end was cut by 5 bases, the J end by 4 bases, with 12 bases between. CDR1 is SQVTM and CDR2 is ANQGSEA in the germline V gene. The CDR3 is made up of 14 amino acids. Here the CDR3 reads CSVRTGAGANVLTF. The DNA for the CDR3 is TGCAGCGTTCGAACGGGAGCCGGGGCCAACGTCCTGACTTTC.

This sequence joins TRBV10-3 and TRBJ2-1; D gene unclear. The CDR3 covers 15 residues. Per the germline V gene, CDR1 is ENHRY and CDR2 is SYGVKD. Between the trimmed V and J ends, which lost 2 bases and 0 bases, there was a span of 8 bases. The CDR3 loop reads CAISEGVDSYNEQFF. The DNA of the CDR3 is TGTGCCATCAGTGAGGGGGTGGACTCCTACAATGAGCAGTTCTTC.

The chain uses TRBV14 and TRBJ1-1; tentatively, D is TRBD1 (5 bases). The CDR3 is made up of 15 amino acids. Trimming cost V 4 bases and J 1 base, with 13 bases left between them. In germline, CDR1 is SGHDN, CDR2 FVKESK. The DNA of the CDR3 is TGTGCCAGCAGCCGGTACGGGGGTCGGAACACTGAAGCTTTCTTT. This translates into CASSRYGGRNTEAFF.

V is TRBV5-1 and J is TRBJ1-1; TRBD1 might be the D (5 bases). Looked up from germline, CDR1 is SGHRS and CDR2 is YFSETQ. V lost 4 bases and J 5 bases, leaving 15 bases between the germline ends. CDR3 length: 14 residues. CDR3 in amino acids: CASSPTGGGTEAFF. CDR3 nucleotides: TGCGCCAGCAGCCCAACAGGCGGGGGGACTGAAGCTTTCTTT.

V usage is TRBV4-3 and J usage is TRBJ2-7; D is possibly TRBD1 (6 bases). The CDR3 is made up of 15 amino acids. The V gene lost 2 bases and the J gene lost 2 bases, with 13 bases spanning the gap. From germline, CDR1 is LGHNA and CDR2 YSLEER. In DNA form, the CDR3 reads TGCGCCAGCAGCCAACTGACAGGCTCTACCTACGAGCAGTACTTC. It is translated as CASSQLTGSTYEQYF.

Only a few counts were recorded for this clone. The chain is built from TRBV15 and TRBJ1-2; perhaps TRBD1 as D (6 bases). The CDR3 is 12 residues long. Germline V gene sequence: CDR1 LNHNV, CDR2 YYDKDF (reference sequence). The V and J ends lost 8 bases and 8 bases respectively, with 15 bases between them. The CDR3, as DNA: TGTGCCACCGGGGGCGGACGTGGGGGCTACACCTTC. Protein sequence: CATGGGRGGYTF.

About this clone: Other DNA sequences in the same sample also yield this CDR3. The chain is built from TRBV5-1 and TRBJ1-2, with 7 bases that match TRBD1. With 2 bases clipped from V and 8 bases from J, the junction kept 6 bases outside the gene matches. CDR1 is SGHRS and CDR2 is YFSETQ in the germline V gene. This CDR3 has 13 residues. CDR3 coding DNA: TGCGCCAGCAGCTTACAGGGGCGGGACGGCTACACCTTC. This codes for CASSLQGRDGYTF.

The rearrangement joins TRBV7-6 to TRBJ1-1; unclear D gene. The germline CDR1 and CDR2 sequences are SGHVS and FNYEAQ. Trimming took off 1 base at V and 0 bases at J, with 15 bases between the two ends. The CDR3 spans 17 residues. The CDR3 loop is CASSLEVFQEMNTEAFF. In nucleotides, the CDR3 is TGTGCCAGCAGCTTAGAAGTATTTCAGGAAATGAACACTGAAGCTTTCTTT.